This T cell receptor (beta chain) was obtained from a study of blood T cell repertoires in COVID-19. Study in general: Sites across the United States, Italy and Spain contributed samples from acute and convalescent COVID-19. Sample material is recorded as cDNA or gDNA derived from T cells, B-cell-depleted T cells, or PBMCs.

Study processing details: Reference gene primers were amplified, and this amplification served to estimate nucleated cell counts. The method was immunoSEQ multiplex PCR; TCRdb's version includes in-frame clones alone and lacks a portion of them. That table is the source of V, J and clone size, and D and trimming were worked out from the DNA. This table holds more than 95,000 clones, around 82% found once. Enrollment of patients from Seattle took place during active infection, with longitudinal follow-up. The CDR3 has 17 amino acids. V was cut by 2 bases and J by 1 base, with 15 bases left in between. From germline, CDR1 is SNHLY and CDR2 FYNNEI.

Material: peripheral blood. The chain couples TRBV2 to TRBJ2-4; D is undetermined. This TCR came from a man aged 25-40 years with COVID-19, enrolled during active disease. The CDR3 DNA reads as TGTGCCAGCAGTGAAAGGCAGGTCCCTGGGGCCAAAAACATTCAGTACTTC. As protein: CASSERQVPGAKNIQYF.